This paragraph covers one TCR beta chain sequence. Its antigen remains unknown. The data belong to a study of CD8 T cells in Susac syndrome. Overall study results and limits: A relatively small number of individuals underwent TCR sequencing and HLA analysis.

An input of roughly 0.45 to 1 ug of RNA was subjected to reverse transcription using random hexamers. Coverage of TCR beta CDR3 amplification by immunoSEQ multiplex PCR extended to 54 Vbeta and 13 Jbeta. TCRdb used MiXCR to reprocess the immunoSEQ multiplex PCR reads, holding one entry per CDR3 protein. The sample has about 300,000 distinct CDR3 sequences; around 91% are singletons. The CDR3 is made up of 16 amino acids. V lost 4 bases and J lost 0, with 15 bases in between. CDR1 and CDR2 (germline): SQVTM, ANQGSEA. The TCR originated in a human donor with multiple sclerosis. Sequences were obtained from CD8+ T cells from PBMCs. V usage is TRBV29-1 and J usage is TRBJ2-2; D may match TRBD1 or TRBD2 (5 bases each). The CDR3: CSVVPRGRTNTGELFF. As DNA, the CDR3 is TGCAGCGTTGTACCCCGGGGACGGACGAACACCGGGGAGCTGTTTTTT.